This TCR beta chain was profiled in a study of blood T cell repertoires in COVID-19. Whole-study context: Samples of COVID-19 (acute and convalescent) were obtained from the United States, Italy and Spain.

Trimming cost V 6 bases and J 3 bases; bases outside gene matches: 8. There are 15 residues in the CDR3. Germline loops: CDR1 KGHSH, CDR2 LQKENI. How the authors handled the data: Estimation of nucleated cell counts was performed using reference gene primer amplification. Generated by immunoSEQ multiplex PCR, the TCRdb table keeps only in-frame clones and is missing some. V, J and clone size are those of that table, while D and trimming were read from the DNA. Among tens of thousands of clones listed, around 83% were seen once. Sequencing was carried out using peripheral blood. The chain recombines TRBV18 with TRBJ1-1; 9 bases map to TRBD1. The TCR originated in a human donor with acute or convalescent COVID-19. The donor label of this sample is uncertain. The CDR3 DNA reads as TGTGCCAGCTCGTCACAGGGGGCGCGGGACACTGAAGCTTTCTTT. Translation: CASSSQGARDTEAFF.